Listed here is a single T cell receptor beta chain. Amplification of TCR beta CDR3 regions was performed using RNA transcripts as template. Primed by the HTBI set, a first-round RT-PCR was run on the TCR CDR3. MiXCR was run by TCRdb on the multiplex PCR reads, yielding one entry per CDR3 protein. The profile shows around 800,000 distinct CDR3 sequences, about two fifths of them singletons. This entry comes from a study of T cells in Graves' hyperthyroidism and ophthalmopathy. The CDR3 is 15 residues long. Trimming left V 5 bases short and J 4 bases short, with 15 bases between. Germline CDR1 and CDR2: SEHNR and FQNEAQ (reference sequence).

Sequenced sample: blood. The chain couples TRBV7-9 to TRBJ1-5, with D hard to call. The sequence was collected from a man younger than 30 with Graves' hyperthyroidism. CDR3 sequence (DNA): TGTGCCAGCAGCCCAGGTAGTAATGCGAATCAGCCCCAGCATTTT. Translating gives CASSPGSNANQPQHF.